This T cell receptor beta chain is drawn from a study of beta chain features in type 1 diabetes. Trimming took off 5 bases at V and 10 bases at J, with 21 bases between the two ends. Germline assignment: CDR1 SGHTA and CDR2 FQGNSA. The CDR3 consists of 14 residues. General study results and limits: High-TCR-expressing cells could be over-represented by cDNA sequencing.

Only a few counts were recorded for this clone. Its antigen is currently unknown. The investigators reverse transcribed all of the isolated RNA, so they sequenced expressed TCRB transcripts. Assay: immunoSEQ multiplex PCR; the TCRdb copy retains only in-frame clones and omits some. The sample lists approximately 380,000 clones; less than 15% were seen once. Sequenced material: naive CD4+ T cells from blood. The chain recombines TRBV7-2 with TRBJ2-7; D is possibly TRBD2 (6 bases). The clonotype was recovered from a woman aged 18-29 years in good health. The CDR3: CASSPEHSAGRQYF. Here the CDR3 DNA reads TGTGCCAGCAGCCCAGAACACAGCGCGGGACGACAGTACTTC. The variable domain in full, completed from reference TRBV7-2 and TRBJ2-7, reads GAGVSQSPSNKVTEKGKDVELRCDPISGHTALYWYRQSLGQGLEFLIYFQGNSAPDKSGLPSDRFSAERTGGSVSTLTIQRTQQEDSAVYLCASSPEHSAGRQYFGPGTRLTVT.